The 8 T cell receptor beta chains listed next were all sequenced from one sample in a study of T-cell reconstitution after alpha-beta-depleted transplantation in children. Using unique molecular identifiers, the investigators prepared the TCRbeta library. TCRdb ran MiXCR on the PCR reads and lists one entry per CDR3 protein. The table records 490,000 or so distinct CDR3 sequences, around 12% of them present only once. The sequencing used PBMCs from the stem cell graft donor, collected from the stem cell graft. The source of these receptors is a human donor who donated a stem cell graft to a child with combined immunodeficiency.

In its sample, this clonotype was seen many times. The chain combines TRBV7-2 with TRBJ2-1; a possible D gene is TRBD1 (6 bases). The CDR3 spans 13 residues. CDR1 is SGHTA and CDR2 is FQGNSA in the germline V gene. V was shortened by 1 base and J by 13 bases, with 14 bases between the two germline ends. CDR3 amino acids: CASSLGLRDTQFF. The CDR3 DNA reads as TGTGCCAGCAGCTTAGGTTTACGGGACACCCAGTTCTTC. Together with reference TRBV7-2 and TRBJ2-1, the CDR3 gives the full variable domain: GAGVSQSPSNKVTEKGKDVELRCDPISGHTALYWYRQSLGQGLEFLIYFQGNSAPDKSGLPSDRFSAERTGGSVSTLTIQRTQQEDSAVYLCASSLGLRDTQFFGPGTRLTVL.

There are many counts of this clonotype. This chain connects TRBV7-9 to TRBJ1-1; the D gene is possibly TRBD1 (5 bases). The germline V gene has CDR1 SEHNR and CDR2 FQNEAQ (reference sequence). V lost 1 base and J 0 bases, leaving 12 bases between the germline ends. CDR3 size: 16 residues. CDR3 coding DNA: TGTGCCAGCAGCTTAGTGGGACGGACCATGAACACTGAAGCTTTCTTT. Translating gives CASSLVGRTMNTEAFF.

This clonotype showed up just a few times. The chain employs TRBV12-3 or TRBV12-4 and TRBJ2-1; D is undetermined. V was pared by 5 bases and J by 10 bases, with 12 bases between. CDR3 size: 12 residues. CDR3 DNA sequence: TGTGCCAGCAGTCCTTCAGGTTTAGAGCAGTTCTTC. Its translation: CASSPSGLEQFF.

The rearrangement joins TRBV20-1 to TRBJ2-3; 11 nucleotides align to TRBD2. J was trimmed by 6 bases and V by 6 bases; bases with no gene match: 14. The CDR3 contains 16 residues. Germline-derived CDR1 and CDR2 are DFQATT and SNEGSKA (reference sequence). This CDR3 is CSAPGSTSGSRDTQYF. The CDR3 coding sequence is TGCAGTGCCCCAGGAAGCACTAGCGGGAGTCGGGATACGCAGTATTTT.

The chain's CDR3 is CASSIAGASYEQYF. CDR3 coding DNA: TGTGCCAGTAGTATAGCAGGGGCCTCCTACGAGCAGTACTTC. V gene TRBV19 combines with J gene TRBJ2-7, with a weak D call TRBD1 (6 bases). The CDR3 totals 14 residues. With 1 base removed from V and 0 bases from J, the gap between germline ends came to 7 bases. Germline CDR1 and CDR2: LNHDA and SQIVND (reference sequence).

The chain is built from TRBV7-9 and TRBJ2-1; possibly TRBD2 for D (6 bases). The CDR3 consists of 15 residues. CDR1 and CDR2 (germline): SEHNR, FQNEAQ (reference sequence). V was trimmed by 10 bases and J by 0 bases, leaving 16 bases between them. The CDR3 loop reads CATLSRGSSYNEQFF. The CDR3 region has the DNA TGTGCCACCCTCAGCCGGGGGAGCTCCTACAATGAGCAGTTCTTC.

The table lists this clonotype with a few counts. The rearrangement links TRBV4-2 to TRBJ2-1, with D possibly TRBD1 on 6 matching bases. CDR3 length: 15 residues. V was clipped by 4 bases and J by 4 bases, with 14 bases between them. CDR1 is LGHNA, CDR2 YNFKEQ, per germline. The DNA for the CDR3 is TGTGCCAGCAGCCTCCAACCAACAGGGTACAATGAGCAGTTCTTC. Protein product: CASSLQPTGYNEQFF.

V and J are TRBV6-1 and TRBJ1-1; D may be TRBD1 (5 bases). Trimming took 8 bases from V and 11 from J, leaving 21 bases between them. CDR3 size: 13 residues. Germline V lookup: CDR1 MNHNS, CDR2 SASEGT. The CDR3 spells CASGGEGSKGAFF. DNA of the CDR3: TGTGCCAGCGGGGGGGAGGGGAGCAAGGGGGCTTTCTTT.